This TCR beta chain is drawn from a study of molecular identifiers for immune sequencing clone quantification. The study, taken as a whole, reports: For effector cells, clones above 20 RNA copies held over 99% of molecules; for naive cells, under 1%. With a barcode shared among identical TCR molecules, highly expanded clone sizes could be underestimated.

The sorting of naive CD8 T cells used the CD8+CD4-CCR7+CD45RA+ phenotype. This clonotype showed up many times. The antigen is not known. Bulk TCR libraries were made with methods that had been previously described and with listed TCR primers. TCRdb independently ran MiXCR on the PCR reads; one entry per CDR3 protein. The table lists roughly 100,000 distinct CDR3 sequences, less than 35% of them singletons. The clonotype comes from a human donor in good health. Some libraries in this study had Jurkat cell RNA spiked in. Sequences were obtained from naive CD8+ T cells from blood, with Jurkat cell RNA spiked in. Subset indicated: FACS-sorted CD8+CD4-CCR7+CD45RA+ naive T cells.

The CDR3 spells CSVAAAGELFF. Written as DNA, the CDR3 is TGCAGCGTTGCTGCCGCCGGGGAGCTGTTTTTT. The rearrangement links TRBV29-1 to TRBJ2-2; D is uncertain. The CDR3 sequence is 11 residues long. Germline V gene sequence: CDR1 SQVTM, CDR2 ANQGSEA. Deletions cut 4 bases from V and 6 bases from J, with 6 bases between.